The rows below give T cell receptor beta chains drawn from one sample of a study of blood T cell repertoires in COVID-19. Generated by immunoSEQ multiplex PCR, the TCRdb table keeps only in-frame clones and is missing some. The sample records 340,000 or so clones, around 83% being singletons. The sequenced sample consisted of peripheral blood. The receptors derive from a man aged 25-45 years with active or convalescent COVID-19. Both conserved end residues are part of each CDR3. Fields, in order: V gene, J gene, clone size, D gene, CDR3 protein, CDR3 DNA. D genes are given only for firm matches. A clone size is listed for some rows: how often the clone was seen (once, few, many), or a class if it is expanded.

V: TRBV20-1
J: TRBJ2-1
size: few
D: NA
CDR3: CKMDSYNEQFF
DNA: TGCAAGATGGACTCTTACAATGAGCAGTTCTTC

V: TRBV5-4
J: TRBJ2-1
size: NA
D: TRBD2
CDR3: CAASKRGGGEGEQFF
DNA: TGTGCCGCATCGAAACGGGGGGGAGGCGAAGGTGAGCAGTTCTTC

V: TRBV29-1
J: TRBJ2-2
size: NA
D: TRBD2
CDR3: CSVRLLAANTGELFF
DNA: TGCAGCGTGAGGCTTCTAGCGGCGAACACCGGGGAGCTGTTTTTT

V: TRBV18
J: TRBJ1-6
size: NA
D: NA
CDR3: CASSRDREEGNSPLHF
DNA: TGTGCCAGCTCAAGGGATAGGGAGGAGGGAAATTCACCCCTCCACTTT

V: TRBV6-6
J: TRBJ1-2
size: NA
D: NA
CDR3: CASRLSQGTVGYTF
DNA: TGTGCCAGCAGGTTATCCCAGGGTACAGTTGGCTACACCTTC

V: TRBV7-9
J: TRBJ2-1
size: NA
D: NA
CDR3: CASSSLRGRGREYNEQFF
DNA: TGTGCCAGCAGCTCACTCAGGGGGCGGGGGCGCGAGTACAATGAGCAGTTCTTC

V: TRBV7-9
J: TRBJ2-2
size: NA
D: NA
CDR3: CASSPSPGELFF
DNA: TGTGCCAGCAGTCCCTCCCCCGGGGAGCTGTTTTTT

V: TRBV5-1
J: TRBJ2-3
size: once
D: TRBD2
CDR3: CASSLRLLAITSTDTQYF
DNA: TGCGCCAGCAGTTTACGATTACTAGCGATTACTAGCACAGATACGCAGTATTTT

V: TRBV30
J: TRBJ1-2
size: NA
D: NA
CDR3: CAWSVGQGYGYTF
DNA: TGTGCCTGGAGTGTAGGGCAGGGGTATGGCTACACCTTC

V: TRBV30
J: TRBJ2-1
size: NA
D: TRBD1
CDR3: CAWSVQGADNEQFF
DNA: TGTGCCTGGAGTGTACAGGGGGCCGACAATGAGCAGTTCTTC

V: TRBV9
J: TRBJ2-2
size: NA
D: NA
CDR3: CASSVGSGLLTGELFF
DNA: TGTGCCAGCAGCGTAGGCAGCGGCCTCCTCACCGGGGAGCTGTTTTTT

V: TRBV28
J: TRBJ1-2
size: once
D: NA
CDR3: CASRPSAVTGYTF
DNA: TGTGCCAGCAGACCCAGCGCTGTTACTGGCTACACCTTC

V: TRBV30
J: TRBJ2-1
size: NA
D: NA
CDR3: CAWGGGGEQFF
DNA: TGTGCCTGGGGGGGTGGCGGTGAGCAGTTCTTC

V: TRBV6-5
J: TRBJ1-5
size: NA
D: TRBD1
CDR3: CASSRQGRNQPQHF
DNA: TGTGCCAGCAGTCGACAGGGACGCAATCAGCCCCAGCATTTT

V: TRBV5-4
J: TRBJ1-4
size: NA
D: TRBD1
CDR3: CASSLAQGANEKLFF
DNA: TGTGCCAGCAGCTTGGCCCAGGGGGCTAATGAAAAACTGTTTTTT

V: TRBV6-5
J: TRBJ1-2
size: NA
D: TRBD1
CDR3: CASRADRVPYGYTF
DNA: TGTGCCAGCAGAGCGGACAGGGTACCTTATGGCTACACCTTC

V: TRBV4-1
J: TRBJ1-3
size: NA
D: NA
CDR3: CASSQVVAPGNTIYF
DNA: TGCGCCAGCAGCCAAGTAGTAGCGCCAGGAAACACCATATATTTT

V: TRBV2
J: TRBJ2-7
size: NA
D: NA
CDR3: CAIRLGGHPYEQYF
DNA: TGTGCCATTCGACTCGGCGGGCATCCCTACGAGCAGTACTTC

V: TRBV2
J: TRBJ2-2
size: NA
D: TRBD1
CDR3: CASSRATGAYTGELFF
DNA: TGTGCCAGCAGTAGAGCGACAGGGGCTTACACCGGGGAGCTGTTTTTT

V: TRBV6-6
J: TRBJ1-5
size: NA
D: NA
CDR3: CASTPGGYQPQHF
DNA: TGTGCCAGCACCCCGGGGGGCTATCAGCCCCAGCATTTT

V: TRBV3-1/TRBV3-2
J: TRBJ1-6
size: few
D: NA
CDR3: CASSQDRGNSPLHF
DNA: TGTGCCAGCAGCCAAGATAGGGGGAATTCACCCCTCCACTTT

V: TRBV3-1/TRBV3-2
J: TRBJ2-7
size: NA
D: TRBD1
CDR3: CASRVTGTYEQYF
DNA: TGTGCCAGCCGGGTGACAGGGACCTACGAGCAGTACTTC

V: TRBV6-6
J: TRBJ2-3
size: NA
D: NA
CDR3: CASTRDFDTQYF
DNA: TGTGCCAGCACCCGGGACTTTGATACGCAGTATTTT

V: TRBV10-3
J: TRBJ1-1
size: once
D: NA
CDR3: CAISVGVGNTEAFF
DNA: TGTGCCATCAGTGTAGGAGTGGGGAACACTGAAGCTTTCTTT

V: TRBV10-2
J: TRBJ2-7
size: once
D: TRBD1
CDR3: CAVREEGAWQYF
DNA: TGCGCCGTCCGGGAAGAGGGGGCTTGGCAGTACTTC

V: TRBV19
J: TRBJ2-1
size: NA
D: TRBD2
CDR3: CASMREGPSYNEQFF
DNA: TGTGCCAGTATGAGGGAGGGGCCGTCCTACAATGAGCAGTTCTTC

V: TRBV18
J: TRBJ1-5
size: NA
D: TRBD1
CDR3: CASSLRTGADQPQHF
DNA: TGTGCCAGCTCCCTCCGGACAGGGGCGGATCAGCCCCAGCATTTT

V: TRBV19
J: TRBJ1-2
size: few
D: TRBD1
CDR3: CASSRQGNYGYTF
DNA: TGTGCCAGTAGTCGACAGGGGAACTATGGCTACACCTTC

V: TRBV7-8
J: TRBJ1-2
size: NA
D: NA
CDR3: CASSLAGRNYGYTF
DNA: TGTGCCAGCAGCTTAGCCGGTCGAAACTATGGCTACACCTTC

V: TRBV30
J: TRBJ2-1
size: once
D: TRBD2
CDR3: CACPGWEGDNEQFF
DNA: TGTGCCTGCCCGGGGTGGGAGGGAGACAATGAGCAGTTCTTC

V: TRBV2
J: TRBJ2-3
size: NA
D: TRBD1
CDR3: CASSQDRVTDTQYF
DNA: TGTGCCAGCAGCCAGGACAGGGTAACAGATACGCAGTATTTT

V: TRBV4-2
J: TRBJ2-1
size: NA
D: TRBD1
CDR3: CASSQAHRGTEQFF
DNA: TGTGCCAGCAGCCAAGCACACAGGGGAACTGAGCAGTTCTTC

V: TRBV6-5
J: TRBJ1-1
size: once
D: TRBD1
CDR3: CASSGTAPHTEAFF
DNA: TGTGCCAGCAGCGGGACAGCCCCGCACACTGAAGCTTTCTTT

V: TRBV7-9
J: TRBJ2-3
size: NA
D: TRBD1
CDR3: CASSEGGADTQYF
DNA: TGTGCCAGCAGCGAAGGGGGCGCAGATACGCAGTATTTT

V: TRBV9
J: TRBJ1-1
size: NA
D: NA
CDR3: CASSVATDSSLNTEAFF
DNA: TGTGCCAGCAGCGTAGCCACAGACTCTAGCTTGAACACTGAAGCTTTCTTT

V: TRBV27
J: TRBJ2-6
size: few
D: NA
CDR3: CASSPRRLGANVLTF
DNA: TGTGCCAGCAGCCCTAGGCGTCTTGGGGCCAACGTCCTGACTTTC

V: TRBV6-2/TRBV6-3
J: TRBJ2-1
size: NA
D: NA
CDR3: CASTPPGSSYNEQFF
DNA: TGTGCCAGCACCCCACCCGGGAGCTCCTACAATGAGCAGTTCTTC

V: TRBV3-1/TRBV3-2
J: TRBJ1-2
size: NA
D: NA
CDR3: CASSWPVGGSSYTF
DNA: TGTGCCAGCAGCTGGCCCGTGGGGGGGTCGAGCTACACCTTC